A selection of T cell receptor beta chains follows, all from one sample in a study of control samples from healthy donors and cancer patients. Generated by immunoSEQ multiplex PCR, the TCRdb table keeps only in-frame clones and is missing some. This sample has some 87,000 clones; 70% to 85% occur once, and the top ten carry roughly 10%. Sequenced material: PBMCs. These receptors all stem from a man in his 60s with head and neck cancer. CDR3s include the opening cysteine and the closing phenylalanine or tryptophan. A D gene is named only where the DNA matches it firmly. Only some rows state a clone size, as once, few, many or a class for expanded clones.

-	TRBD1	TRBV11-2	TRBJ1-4	CASSSRTGRLFF	TGTGCCAGCAGCTCACGGACAGGACGACTGTTTTTT
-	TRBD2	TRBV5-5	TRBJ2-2	CASSLYWLAGRTGELFF	TGTGCCAGCAGCTTGTACTGGCTAGCGGGACGGACCGGGGAGCTGTTTTTT
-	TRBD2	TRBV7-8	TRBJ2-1	CASSLRAGSSYNEQFF	TGTGCCAGCAGCCTAAGAGCGGGAAGCTCCTACAATGAGCAGTTCTTC
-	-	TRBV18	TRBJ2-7	CASSPQEFYYEQYF	TGTGCCAGCTCACCACAGGAGTTCTACTACGAGCAGTACTTC
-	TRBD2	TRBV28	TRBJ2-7	CASSLEGGSYEQYF	TGTGCCAGCAGTCTAGAGGGCGGGAGCTACGAGCAGTACTTC
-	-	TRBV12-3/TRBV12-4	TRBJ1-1	CASRRELNTEAFF	TGTGCCAGCAGGAGGGAGTTGAACACTGAAGCTTTCTTT
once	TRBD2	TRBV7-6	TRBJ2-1	CASSPGLAGGSYNEQFF	TGTGCCAGCAGCCCGGGACTAGCGGGAGGGTCCTACAATGAGCAGTTCTTC
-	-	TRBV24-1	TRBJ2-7	CATSATASYEQYF	TGTGCCACCAGTGCAACGGCCTCCTACGAGCAGTACTTC
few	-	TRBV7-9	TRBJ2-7	CASSLHGDEQYF	TGTGCCAGCAGCTTACATGGGGACGAGCAGTACTTC
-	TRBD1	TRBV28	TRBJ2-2	CASSYRTGRTGELFF	TGTGCCAGCAGTTACCGGACAGGTCGCACCGGGGAGCTGTTTTTT
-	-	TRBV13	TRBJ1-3	CASSSRQTGWGNTIYF	TGTGCCAGCAGCTCCCGACAGACTGGTTGGGGAAACACCATATATTTT
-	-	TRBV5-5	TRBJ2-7	CASSLAQGFYEQYF	TGTGCCAGCAGCTTGGCACAGGGCTTCTACGAGCAGTACTTC
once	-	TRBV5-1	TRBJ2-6	CASSFTGANVLTF	TGCGCCAGCAGCTTTACTGGGGCCAACGTCCTGACTTTC
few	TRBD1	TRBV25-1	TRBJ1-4	CASKSALGQGGRNEKLFF	TGTGCCAGCAAGTCGGCTTTGGGACAGGGTGGTAGGAATGAAAAACTGTTTTTT
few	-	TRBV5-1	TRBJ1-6	CASSPTSWSYNSPLHF	TGCGCCAGCAGTCCAACGAGTTGGTCCTATAATTCACCCCTCCACTTT
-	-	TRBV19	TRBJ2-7	CASSMSGQWGREQYF	TGTGCCAGTAGTATGTCTGGGCAGTGGGGACGCGAGCAGTACTTC
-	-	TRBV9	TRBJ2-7	CASSVALSYEQYF	TGTGCCAGCAGCGTAGCCTTGTCCTACGAGCAGTACTTC
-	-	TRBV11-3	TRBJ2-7	CASSLVGAYEQYF	TGTGCCAGCAGCTTAGTTGGGGCCTACGAGCAGTACTTC
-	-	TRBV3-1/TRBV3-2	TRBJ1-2	CASSQWGGRPNYGYTF	TGTGCCAGCAGCCAATGGGGTGGCCGGCCTAACTATGGCTACACCTTC
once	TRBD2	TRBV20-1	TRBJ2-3	CSASYWREARTDTQYF	TGCAGTGCTAGTTATTGGCGGGAGGCGAGGACAGATACGCAGTATTTT
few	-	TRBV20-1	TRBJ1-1	CSAQWSSEAFF	TGCAGTGCTCAGTGGTCTAGTGAAGCTTTCTTT
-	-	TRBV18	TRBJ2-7	CASSLQRDEQYF	TGTGCCAGCTCACTACAGCGGGACGAGCAGTACTTC
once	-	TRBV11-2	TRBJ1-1	CASSNVQVGSTEAFF	TGTGCCAGCAGCAATGTACAAGTCGGGAGCACTGAAGCTTTCTTT
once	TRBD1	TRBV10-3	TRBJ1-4	CAISDRGQGSEKLFF	TGTGCCATCAGTGATAGGGGACAGGGTAGTGAAAAACTGTTTTTT
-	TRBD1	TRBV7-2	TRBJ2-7	CASSAGTGKVQQYF	TGTGCCAGCAGCGCCGGGACAGGGAAGGTTCAGCAGTACTTC
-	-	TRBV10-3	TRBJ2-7	CAISPGVVAYEQYF	TGTGCCATCAGTCCGGGGGTTGTCGCCTACGAGCAGTACTTC
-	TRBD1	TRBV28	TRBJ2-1	CASCPGTGRMDEQFF	TGTGCCAGCTGCCCCGGGACAGGGAGAATGGATGAGCAGTTCTTC
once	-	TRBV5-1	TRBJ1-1	CASSSEPTTEAFF	TGCGCCAGCAGCTCGGAGCCGACCACTGAAGCTTTCTTT
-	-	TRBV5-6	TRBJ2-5	CASSSGDQETQYF	TGTGCCAGCAGCTCGGGAGACCAAGAGACCCAGTACTTC
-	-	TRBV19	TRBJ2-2	CASSIVRGTGELFF	TGTGCCAGTAGTATCGTTAGGGGGACCGGGGAGCTGTTTTTT
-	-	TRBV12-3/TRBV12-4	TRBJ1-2	CASSLGGGYGYTF	TGTGCCAGCAGTTTAGGGGGGGGCTATGGCTACACCTTC
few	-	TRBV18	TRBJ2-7	CASSPDLDPGYGQYF	TGTGCCAGCTCACCGGACTTGGACCCGGGCTACGGGCAGTACTTC
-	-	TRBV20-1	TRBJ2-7	CSASGVGSYEQYF	TGCAGTGCTAGTGGGGTGGGCAGCTACGAGCAGTACTTC